The T cell receptor (beta chain) described here comes from a study of TIL therapy for anti-PD-1-resistant metastatic lung cancer. In the study overall: Most patients had lung adenocarcinoma.

Time point described: pre-treatment sample, taken before nivolumab and TIL therapy. Study-wide points: After infusion, TIL clonotypes partly replaced peripheral T cells and declined over months.

This clone was seen a single time. Its antigen is unknown. This was the immunoSEQ v3 assay. Sequencing used immunoSEQ multiplex PCR; TCRdb keeps in-frame clones, though not all of them. The table lists about 55,000 clones, approximately 78% of them singletons. The germline V gene encodes CDR1 SGHTA and CDR2 FQGTGA. This CDR3 is built from 15 residues. After removal of 5 bases from V and 6 bases from J, the junction contained 6 bases not matched to a gene. The source is a person between 25 and 80 years old with non-small cell lung cancer. Sequencing used blood, obtained at baseline. The chain is built from TRBV7-3 and TRBJ2-1; TRBD2 matches at 11 bases. Here the CDR3 DNA reads TGTGCCAGCAGCCGACTAGCGGGGAGCTTCAATGAGCAGTTCTTC. As protein: CASSRLAGSFNEQFF.